The rows below give T cell receptor beta chains drawn from one sample of a study of blood T cell repertoires in COVID-19. Assay used: immunoSEQ multiplex PCR; TCRdb lists only in-frame clones, some missing. This table holds 470,000 or so clones, approximately 90% found once. The sample was PBMCs or T cells enriched from blood (not recorded which). The source of these receptors is a woman aged 18-35 years with acute COVID-19. The CDR3 runs from the conserved cysteine through the conserved F or W.

V,length,CDR3
TRBV28,15,CASTKGVYSNQPQHF
TRBV7-9,14,CASSLEPGNQPQHF
TRBV28,16,CASSLYSGRIADTQYF
TRBV5-5,15,CASSPGTGVNQPQHF
TRBV5-4,13,CASSQGLDNEQFF
TRBV3-1/TRBV3-2,17,CASSQSGGPGAAYEQYF
TRBV30,13,CAWISSLAPEQYF
TRBV19,12,CASKEGLTEAFF
TRBV7-8,16,CASSLLGGIPKETQYF
TRBV6-5,15,CASSLPGTGENEQFF
TRBV5-1,15,CASSLDPSGRGEQYF
TRBV29-1,14,CSVEEPRAKNIQYF
TRBV30,16,CAWSAGGTSRSYEQYF
TRBV19,15,CASSTPGQEYNEQFF
TRBV10-2,14,CASTGLATYNEQFF
TRBV7-9,15,CASSHGGVSSYEQYF
TRBV16,15,CASSRSPGEGYGYTF
TRBV10-2,14,CASSEGGLQEKLFF
TRBV7-9,15,CASSESGSPFYEQYF
TRBV7-9,12,CASSFSTNEQFF
TRBV30,17,CAWSAGDRGHRGNTIYF
TRBV28,14,CASSPPLRGQPQHF
TRBV6-5,13,CASNRGGSYEQYF
TRBV10-3,14,CAISEKRRPREQYF
TRBV12-3/TRBV12-4,13,CASRPSGTYEQYF
TRBV5-1,15,CASSTEGRRTDTQYF
TRBV24-1,16,CATSDRPGQGAVGYTF
TRBV18,19,CASSVASGTADSGANVLTF
TRBV11-2,13,CASSFTGTNIQYF
TRBV5-1,13,CASNYGSGETQYF
TRBV28,14,CASSLEAGTGELFF
TRBV3-1/TRBV3-2,14,CASRGQGAGEKLFF
TRBV28,14,CASTPPQGGAGYTF
TRBV9,17,CASSATPRLAGDNEQYF
TRBV7-2,13,CASSRQGAGGYTF
TRBV10-2,13,CATETGGSYGYTF
TRBV5-1,15,CASSYVGGSKNIQYF